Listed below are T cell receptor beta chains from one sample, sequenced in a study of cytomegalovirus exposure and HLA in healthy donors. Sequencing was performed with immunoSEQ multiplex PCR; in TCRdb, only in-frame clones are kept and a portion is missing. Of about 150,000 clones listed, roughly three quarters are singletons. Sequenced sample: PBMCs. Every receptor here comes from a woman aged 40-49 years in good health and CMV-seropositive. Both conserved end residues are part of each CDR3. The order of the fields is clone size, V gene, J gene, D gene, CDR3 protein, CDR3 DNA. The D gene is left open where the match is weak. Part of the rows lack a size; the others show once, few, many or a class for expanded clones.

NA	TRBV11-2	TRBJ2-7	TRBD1	CASSRNRQGTYEQYF	TGTGCCAGCAGCCGGAATCGACAGGGGACCTACGAGCAGTACTTC
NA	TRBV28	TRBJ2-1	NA	CASSSQIQKYNEQFF	TGTGCCAGCAGTTCACAGATACAAAAGTACAATGAGCAGTTCTTC
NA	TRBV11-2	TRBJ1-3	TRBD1	CASSSATGTFFSGNTIYF	TGTGCCAGCAGCTCAGCGACAGGGACCTTCTTCTCTGGAAACACCATATATTTT
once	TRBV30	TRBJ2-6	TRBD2	CAWTTTGGSGANVLTF	TGTGCCTGGACTACCACGGGGGGCTCTGGGGCCAACGTCCTGACTTTC
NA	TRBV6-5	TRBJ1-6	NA	CASKPVNDSPLHF	TGTGCCAGCAAGCCGGTAAATGATTCACCCCTCCACTTT
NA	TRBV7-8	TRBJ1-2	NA	CASSPVVGAGYGYTF	TGTGCCAGCAGCCCAGTTGTGGGGGCCGGGTATGGCTACACCTTC
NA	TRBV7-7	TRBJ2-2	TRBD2	CASSPSGNTGELFF	TGTGCTAGCAGCCCTAGCGGTAACACCGGGGAGCTGTTTTTT
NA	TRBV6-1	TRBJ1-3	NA	CASSALGGGVGPGNTIYF	TGTGCCAGCAGTGCGCTAGGGGGGGGAGTTGGCCCTGGAAACACCATATATTTT
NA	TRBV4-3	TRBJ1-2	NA	CASSQDGGVYGYTF	TGCGCCAGCAGCCAAGACGGGGGTGTCTATGGCTACACCTTC
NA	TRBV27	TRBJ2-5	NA	CASSLSNRARETQYF	TGTGCCAGCAGTTTATCCAACAGGGCCCGAGAGACCCAGTACTTC
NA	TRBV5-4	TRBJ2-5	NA	CASRPGLGETQYF	TGTGCCAGCAGACCAGGGTTGGGAGAGACCCAGTACTTC
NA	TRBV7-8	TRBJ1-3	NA	CASSKDWGDGSGNTIYF	TGTGCCAGCAGCAAGGATTGGGGGGACGGCTCTGGAAACACCATATATTTT
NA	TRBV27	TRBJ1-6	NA	CASSASNIRTSPLHF	TGTGCCAGCAGCGCTTCCAACATCCGAACTTCACCCCTCCACTTT
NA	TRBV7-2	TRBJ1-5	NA	CASSPTRQSQPQHF	TGTGCCAGCAGCCCAACCAGACAGAGTCAGCCCCAGCATTTT
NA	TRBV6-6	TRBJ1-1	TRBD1	CASIRTQGLEAFF	TGTGCCAGCATCAGGACACAGGGGCTTGAAGCTTTCTTT
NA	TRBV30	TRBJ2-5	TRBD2	CAWGTSGAGGTQYF	TGTGCCTGGGGGACTAGCGGGGCAGGGGGGACCCAGTACTTC
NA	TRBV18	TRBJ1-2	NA	CASSPLRGDREYGYTF	TGTGCCAGCTCACCGTTGCGAGGAGATCGGGAGTATGGCTACACCTTC
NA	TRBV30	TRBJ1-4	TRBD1	CAWSPGQGIAKLFF	TGTGCCTGGAGCCCGGGACAGGGGATTGCAAAACTGTTTTTT
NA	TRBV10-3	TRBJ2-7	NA	CAISPRYEQYF	TGTGCCATCAGCCCCCGCTACGAGCAGTACTTC
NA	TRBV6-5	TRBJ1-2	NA	CASSRGNYYGYTF	TGTGCCAGCAGTCGCGGGAACTACTATGGCTACACCTTC
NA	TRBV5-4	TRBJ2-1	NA	CASSSIIYNEQFF	TGTGCCAGCAGCTCTATTATTTACAATGAGCAGTTCTTC
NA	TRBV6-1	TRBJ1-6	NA	CASSAQASPLHF	TGTGCCAGCAGTGCACAGGCTTCACCCCTCCACTTT
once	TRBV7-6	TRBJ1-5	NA	CASSLGQGFSQPQHF	TGTGCCAGCAGCTTAGGGCAGGGGTTTAGTCAGCCCCAGCATTTT
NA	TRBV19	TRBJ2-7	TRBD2	CASSIGLAGSYEQYF	TGTGCCAGTAGTATCGGACTAGCGGGGTCCTACGAGCAGTACTTC
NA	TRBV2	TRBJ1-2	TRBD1	CASRGTGYGYTF	TGTGCCAGCAGAGGGACAGGCTATGGCTACACCTTC
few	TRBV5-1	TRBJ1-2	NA	CASSLGPVYGYTF	TGCGCCAGCAGCTTGGGGCCAGTCTATGGCTACACCTTC
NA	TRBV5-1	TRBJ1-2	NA	CASSKGAQGGIGYTF	TGCGCCAGCAGCAAAGGGGCACAGGGCGGTATTGGCTACACCTTC
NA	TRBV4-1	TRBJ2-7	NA	CASSLRVEEQYF	TGCGCCAGCAGCCTCCGCGTCGAGGAGCAGTACTTC
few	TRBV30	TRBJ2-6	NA	CAWSPNRSGANGLTF	TGTGCCTGGAGTCCAAACAGATCTGGGGCCAACGGCCTGACTTTC
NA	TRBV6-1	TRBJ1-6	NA	CASSEVRGRGASSYNSPLHF	TGTGCCAGCAGTGAAGTAAGGGGTAGGGGTGCCAGCTCCTATAATTCACCCCTCCACTTT
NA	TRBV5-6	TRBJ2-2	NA	CASSLGLNTGELFF	TGTGCCAGCAGCTTGGGGCTCAACACCGGGGAGCTGTTTTTT
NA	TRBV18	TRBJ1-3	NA	CASSPLVGAHSGNTIYF	TGTGCCAGCTCACCGTTAGTAGGAGCTCACTCTGGAAACACCATATATTTT
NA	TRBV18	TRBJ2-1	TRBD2	CASSPQQSRGGNEQFF	TGTGCCAGCTCACCACAGCAGTCGCGGGGGGGCAATGAGCAGTTCTTC
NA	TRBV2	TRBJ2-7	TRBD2	CASSLGLAGGVYEQYF	TGTGCCAGCTCCTTAGGACTAGCGGGGGGGGTTTACGAGCAGTACTTC
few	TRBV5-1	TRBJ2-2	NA	CASSSSGGGNTGELFF	TGCGCCAGCAGCAGTTCAGGAGGTGGAAACACCGGGGAGCTGTTTTTT
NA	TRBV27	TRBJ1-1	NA	CASSSGGGWSPEAFF	TGTGCCAGCAGTTCGGGGGGGGGCTGGTCTCCTGAAGCTTTCTTT
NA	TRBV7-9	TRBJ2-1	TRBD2	CASSLESGGSYNEQFF	TGTGCCAGCAGCTTAGAGTCGGGGGGCTCCTACAATGAGCAGTTCTTC
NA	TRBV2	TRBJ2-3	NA	CAGGRGSTDTQYF	TGTGCCGGCGGGCGCGGTAGCACAGATACGCAGTATTTT
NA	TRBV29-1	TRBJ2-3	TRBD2	CSVDITSGDTQYF	TGCAGCGTTGACATAACTAGCGGGGATACGCAGTATTTT
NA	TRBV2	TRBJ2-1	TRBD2	CASRRLAGGPHEQFF	TGTGCCAGCAGAAGACTAGCGGGGGGGCCCCATGAGCAGTTCTTC
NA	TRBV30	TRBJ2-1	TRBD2	CAWSIRLAGLYNEQFF	TGTGCCTGGAGCATTAGACTAGCGGGGCTCTACAATGAGCAGTTCTTC
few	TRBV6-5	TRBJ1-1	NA	CASSYLGGYTEAFF	TGTGCCAGCAGTTACTTGGGAGGATATACTGAAGCTTTCTTT
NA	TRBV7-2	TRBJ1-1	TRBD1	CASSRGGQGEAFF	TGTGCCAGCAGCCGAGGGGGACAGGGTGAAGCTTTCTTT
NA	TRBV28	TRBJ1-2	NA	CASSLLTANPNYGYTF	TGTGCCAGCAGTTTATTGACAGCAAATCCTAACTATGGCTACACCTTC
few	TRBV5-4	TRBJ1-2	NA	CASSPSLYREGGYTF	TGTGCCAGCAGCCCCAGTCTTTACAGGGAAGGGGGCTACACCTTC
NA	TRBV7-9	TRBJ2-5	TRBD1	CASSDSTGVETQYF	TGTGCCAGCAGCGACTCGACAGGGGTGGAGACCCAGTACTTC
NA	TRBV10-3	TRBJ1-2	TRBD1	CAISEAGGEVYGYTF	TGTGCCATCAGTGAAGCAGGGGGCGAGGTCTATGGCTACACCTTC
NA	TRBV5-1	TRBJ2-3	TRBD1	CASSLSLWGDRGRTVTDTQYF	TGCGCCAGCAGCTTGTCTCTCTGGGGGGACAGGGGGAGAACTGTGACAGATACGCAGTATTTT
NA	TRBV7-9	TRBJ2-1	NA	CASSASGRGLTYNEQFF	TGTGCCAGCAGCGCAAGTGGCCGAGGTTTGACCTACAATGAGCAGTTCTTC
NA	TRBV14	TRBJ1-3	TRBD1	CASSAWDSSSGNTIYF	TGTGCCAGCAGCGCCTGGGACAGCAGCTCTGGAAACACCATATATTTT